These 26 T cell receptor beta chains were sequenced from one sample in a study of CD8 T cells in ankylosing spondylitis. TCRdb itself ran the 5' RACE reads through MiXCR, one entry per CDR3 protein. The table lists fewer than 200,000 distinct CDR3 sequences, 15% to 20% of them singletons. The source material was blood, either unsorted or a sorted T cell fraction (not recorded which). These receptors came from a male donor aged 5 to 30 with ankylosing spondylitis or in good health (not recorded which).

The rearrangement uses TRBV29-1 and TRBJ2-7, with D maybe TRBD2 (6 bases). Germline CDR1 and CDR2: SQVTM and ANQGSEA. The CDR3 extends over 14 amino acids. Trimming cost V 6 bases and J 6 bases, with 21 bases left between them. CDR3 DNA sequence: TGCAGCGTAGCGCTAAGACTAGTCCGGGGCGAGCAGTACTTC. Its translation: CSVALRLVRGEQYF.

In this sample, this clonotype turned up many times. For the CDR3, the DNA is TGTGCCGGCGCAGGACGTTTCGCCACAGATACGCAGTATTTT. Amino acid sequence: CAGAGRFATDTQYF. The chain employs TRBV11-2 and TRBJ2-3, with D unclear. V dropped 11 bases and J dropped 2 bases, with 17 bases sitting between them. Germline loops: CDR1 SGHAT, CDR2 FQNNGV. This CDR3 has 14 amino acids.

At least ten counts were recorded for this clonotype. V and J are TRBV12-3 or TRBV12-4 and TRBJ2-2; D is unresolved. The CDR3 extends over 12 amino acids. Trimming shortened V by 1 base and J by 6 bases, and 3 bases separated the two germline ends. CDR3 loop: CASSLGAGELFF. Written as DNA, the CDR3 is TGTGCCAGCAGTTTAGGGGCCGGGGAGCTGTTTTTT.

This clonotype was counted at least ten times. The chain couples TRBV27 to TRBJ2-5; D possibly corresponds to TRBD2 (5 bases). The V gene lost 1 base and the J gene lost 5 bases, with 11 bases spanning the gap. This CDR3 is 14 amino acids long. The germline V gene encodes CDR1 MNHEY and CDR2 SMNVEV (reference sequence). CDR3 sequence reads: CASSLWADSETQYF. The CDR3 bases are TGTGCCAGCAGTTTATGGGCGGACTCGGAGACCCAGTACTTC.

This clonotype has ten or more counts. The chain combines TRBV18 with TRBJ2-5; TRBD2 agrees at 13 bases. The junction had 7 bases not matched to a gene; V was cut back by 2 bases and J by 4 bases. This CDR3 spans 17 amino acids. CDR1 and CDR2 (germline): KGHSH, LQKENI. The CDR3 here is CASSPIWTSGRGETQYF. The CDR3 DNA is TGTGCCAGCTCACCAATTTGGACTAGCGGGAGAGGAGAGACCCAGTACTTC.

This clonotype was seen ten or more times. The CDR3 spells CASSLWGQGDTGELFF. The DNA of the CDR3 is TGTGCCAGCAGCTTATGGGGACAGGGGGACACCGGGGAGCTGTTTTTT. The V gene is TRBV7-6, the J gene TRBJ2-2; the match to TRBD1 covers 11 bases. CDR1 SGHVS and CDR2 FNYEAQ come from the germline V gene. CDR3 length: 16 residues. The V segment lost 2 bases and the J segment 3 bases; nucleotides outside the gene matches: 2.

This clonotype was seen repeatedly, ten times or more. The chain joins TRBV5-5 to TRBJ2-1; maybe TRBD1 (5 bases). Germline CDR1 and CDR2: SGHKS and YYEKEE (reference sequence). The CDR3 sequence is 17 residues long. V was pared by 1 base and J by 3 bases, with 17 bases between. CDR3 coding DNA: TGTGCCAGCAGCTTGCTGGGGCGGACCGCTAACTACAATGAGCAGTTCTTC. Its translation is CASSLLGRTANYNEQFF. Looking up the rest from reference TRBV5-5 and TRBJ2-1 gives the full variable domain: DAGVTQSPTHLIKTRGQQVTLRCSPISGHKSVSWYQQVLGQGPQFIFQYYEKEERGRGNFPDRFSARQFPNYSSELNVNALLLGDSALYLCASSLLGRTANYNEQFFGPGTRLTVL.

This clonotype was counted at least ten times. This sequence joins TRBV3-1 and TRBJ1-2, with 11 bases fitting TRBD1. The V segment lost 4 bases and the J segment 3 bases; nucleotides outside the gene matches: 7. There are 16 residues in the CDR3. Germline loops: CDR1 LGHDT, CDR2 YNNKEL (reference sequence). CDR3 in amino acids: CASSPTGTGGYYGYTF. For the CDR3, the DNA is TGTGCCAGCAGCCCGACCGGGACAGGGGGATACTATGGCTACACCTTC.

This clonotype was counted ten times or more. This chain links TRBV9 with TRBJ1-5; D is unclear. V was clipped by 2 bases and J by 0 bases, with 9 bases between them. Looked up from germline, CDR1 is SGDLS and CDR2 is YYNGEE. The CDR3 is made up of 15 amino acids. CDR3 protein: CASSVDGYSNQPQHF. In DNA, the CDR3 is TGTGCCAGCAGCGTTGACGGCTATAGCAATCAGCCCCAGCATTTT.

This clonotype was observed at least ten times. V and J are TRBV6-5 and TRBJ2-1; 8 nucleotides line up with TRBD1. Looked up from germline, CDR1 is MNHEY and CDR2 is SVGAGI. The CDR3 is made up of 15 amino acids. J gave up 0 bases and V 6 bases, and 4 bases lay outside the gene matches. The CDR3 protein is CASSRTGSSYNEQFF. The DNA of the CDR3 is TGTGCCAGCAGCCGGACAGGGAGCTCCTACAATGAGCAGTTCTTC.

This clonotype was picked up many times. The genes are TRBV24-1 and TRBJ2-3; D unresolved. The germline V gene encodes CDR1 KGHDR and CDR2 SFDVKD. Trimming removed 2 bases from V and 0 bases from J, with 8 bases in between. The CDR3 has 15 residues. The CDR3 loop reads CATSDWRSSTDTQYF. In nucleotides, the CDR3 is TGTGCCACCAGTGATTGGCGGAGCAGCACAGATACGCAGTATTTT.

Many counts were recorded for this clonotype. The CDR3 DNA is TGCGCCAGCAGCCCGGGACTAGCGGGAGTTGGGCAGTTCTTC. Residues: CASSPGLAGVGQFF. The V call is TRBV5-1, the J call TRBJ2-1; 14 bases are shared with TRBD2. The V gene end was trimmed by 4 bases and the J gene end by 12 bases; junction bases not matched to a gene: 6. The CDR3 is made up of 14 amino acids. Germline CDR1 is SGHRS and CDR2 is YFSETQ.

The chain uses TRBV7-6 and TRBJ1-5, with unresolved D. CDR3 length: 13 amino acids. V was pared by 1 base and J by 4 bases, with 5 bases between. The germline CDR1 and CDR2 sequences are SGHVS and FNYEAQ. DNA of the CDR3: TGTGCCAGCAGCTTAGAGGCAAATCAGCCCCAGCATTTT. Amino acid sequence: CASSLEANQPQHF.

This clonotype appeared many times. The J gene is TRBJ2-7, the V gene TRBV5-1; D uncertain. Germline CDR1 SGHRS, CDR2 YFSETQ. This CDR3 comprises 16 residues. V was shortened by 4 bases and J by 1 base, with 18 bases between the two germline ends. CDR3 in amino acids: CASSSKDVALSYEQYF. The CDR3 nucleotides read TGCGCCAGCAGCAGTAAAGACGTTGCCCTATCCTACGAGCAGTACTTC.

This clonotype was detected ten times or more. The J gene is TRBJ2-3, the V gene TRBV29-1, with D possibly matching TRBD2 (6 bases). V shed 6 bases and J shed 2 bases, with 12 bases lying between them. The CDR3 contains 13 residues. The germline gives CDR1 SQVTM, CDR2 ANQGSEA. The CDR3 region has the DNA TGCAGCGTAAAGGGGAGGATCACAGATACGCAGTATTTT. As protein: CSVKGRITDTQYF.

There are many counts of this clonotype. J is TRBJ2-4 and V is TRBV5-1; D may be TRBD2 (7 bases). Trimming cost V 0 bases and J 7 bases, with 14 bases left between them. This CDR3 region has 15 residues. CDR1 SGHRS and CDR2 YFSETQ come from the germline V gene. The CDR3 DNA reads as TGCGCCAGCAGCTTGGCCGGGGAGGGGGGGAACATTCAGTACTTC. The encoded protein is CASSLAGEGGNIQYF.

The sample holds many counts of this clonotype. V and J are TRBV7-6 and TRBJ2-1; TRBD1 or TRBD2 may be the D gene (5 bases each). The germline CDR1 and CDR2 sequences are SGHVS and FNYEAQ. The V end was cut by 5 bases, the J end by 0 bases, with 14 bases between. The CDR3 runs 16 residues. The CDR3 loop reads CASSHPGPASYNEQFF. The CDR3 nucleotides are TGTGCCAGCAGCCACCCGGGGCCGGCCTCCTACAATGAGCAGTTCTTC.

This clonotype has a count of ten or more. V gene TRBV7-2 combines with J gene TRBJ2-7, with 9 nucleotides matching TRBD1. The CDR3 is 15 residues long. V dropped 5 bases and J dropped 2; count of bases not matched to a gene: 7. Per germline, CDR1 SGHTA and CDR2 FQGNSA. CDR3 nucleotides: TGTGCCAGCAGCCACGACAGGGGGGGGCCCTACGAGCAGTACTTC. Protein: CASSHDRGGPYEQYF.

Ten or more counts support this clonotype. The chain recombines TRBV24-1 with TRBJ2-1, with D perhaps being TRBD1 or TRBD2 (6 bases each). Per the germline V gene, CDR1 is KGHDR and CDR2 is SFDVKD. The CDR3 length is 16 residues. Trimming took off 5 bases at V and 4 bases at J, with 17 bases between the two ends. The CDR3: CATSALGQGRYNEQFF. The CDR3 nucleotides read TGTGCCACCAGTGCCCTCGGGCAGGGGAGGTACAATGAGCAGTTCTTC.

This clonotype was observed many times. The chain links TRBV7-9 to TRBJ2-4; D is perhaps TRBD1 or TRBD2 (5 bases each). Germline CDR1 and CDR2: SEHNR and FQNEAQ (reference sequence). The CDR3 is 18 amino acids. The V end was cut by 2 bases, the J end by 0 bases, with 17 bases between. CDR3 region: CASSLLGGSDLAKNIQYF. DNA of the CDR3: TGTGCCAGCAGCTTACTTGGGGGTAGCGACCTAGCCAAAAACATTCAGTACTTC.

This clonotype has ten or more counts. This chain links TRBV7-2 with TRBJ2-7, with 7 bases that match TRBD2. The germline V gene encodes CDR1 SGHTA and CDR2 FQGNSA. The V and J ends lost 3 bases and 2 bases, in that order; junction bases with no gene match: 4. There are 14 residues in the CDR3. CDR3 bases: TGTGCCAGCAGCTTCGCGGGAGAACCCTACGAGCAGTACTTC. Translating gives CASSFAGEPYEQYF. Using reference TRBV7-2 and TRBJ2-7 for the parts outside the CDR3, the full variable domain is GAGVSQSPSNKVTEKGKDVELRCDPISGHTALYWYRQSLGQGLEFLIYFQGNSAPDKSGLPSDRFSAERTGGSVSTLTIQRTQQEDSAVYLCASSFAGEPYEQYFGPGTRLTVT.

This clonotype was seen repeatedly, ten times or more. V and J are TRBV5-5 and TRBJ2-1, with TRBD1 matching 8 bases. J was trimmed by 7 bases and V by 0 bases; bases with no gene match: 12. Germline V CDR1 and CDR2: SGHKS, YYEKEE (reference sequence). CDR3 length: 17 residues. The CDR3 is CASSLAPARGLENEQFF. The CDR3 DNA is TGTGCCAGCAGCTTGGCTCCAGCCAGGGGGCTGGAGAATGAGCAGTTCTTC.

This clonotype appeared many times. This chain joins TRBV3-1 and TRBJ2-1; D uncertain. Trimming took off 1 base at V and 9 bases at J, with 10 bases between the two ends. The CDR3 contains 13 residues. Germline CDR1 LGHDT, CDR2 YNNKEL (reference sequence). The CDR3 DNA reads as TGTGCCAGCAGCCAAGTAACGGTAACTGAGCAGTTCTTC. Protein: CASSQVTVTEQFF.

The table lists this clonotype with many counts. The chain recombines TRBV27 with TRBJ2-2, with 8 bases fitting TRBD1. In germline, CDR1 is MNHEY, CDR2 SMNVEV (reference sequence). CDR3 size: 18 residues. V was pared by 5 bases and J by 2 bases, with 13 bases of the junction left unmatched. The CDR3 protein is CASSPIGQGTVNTGELFF. The CDR3 nucleotides read TGTGCCAGCAGTCCTATCGGACAGGGTACCGTCAACACCGGGGAGCTGTTTTTT.

This clonotype was found many times. The genes are TRBV12-3 or TRBV12-4 and TRBJ1-2; D is ambiguous. The CDR3 sequence is 10 residues long. V was pared by 3 bases and J by 8 bases, with 4 bases between. CDR3 amino acids: CASSFGGYTF. The CDR3 bases are TGTGCCAGCAGTTTTGGAGGCTACACCTTC.

This clonotype showed up many times. The genes are TRBV12-5 and TRBJ1-3; perhaps TRBD1 as D (6 bases). The germline CDR1 and CDR2 sequences are LGHNT and FRNRAP. This CDR3 comprises 16 residues. Trimming took off 6 bases at V and 0 bases at J, with 15 bases between the two ends. CDR3 sequence (DNA): TGTGCTAGTGGGGTGCCCCTGGACAGCTCTGGAAACACCATATATTTT. This translates into CASGVPLDSSGNTIYF.